Here is one T cell receptor (beta chain) with its context. Its target is unknown. Measured with immunoSEQ multiplex PCR; TCRdb has only the in-frame clones, and not every one. The sample consists of around 200,000 clones, more than 65% of them appearing once. The data derive from a study of cytomegalovirus exposure and HLA in healthy donors. As for the study in general: It was reported in a later analysis that the 95 to 150 validation repertoires used the same platform as the approximately 600 first-cohort repertoires. Study outcomes and limitations: Cytomegalovirus status, reportedly, was diagnosed with high specificity and sensitivity by the classifier.

The CDR3 totals 14 residues. V lost 1 base and J lost 7, with 11 bases in between. Germline lookup yields CDR1 KGHSH and CDR2 LQKENI. The TCR comes from a woman aged 18-29 years in good health and CMV-seropositive. Sequenced input: PBMCs. The chain recombines TRBV18 with TRBJ1-5; no definite D call. The CDR3 DNA reads TGTGCCAGCTCACCACAGTCAGATTGGCAGCCCCAGCATTTT. Residues: CASSPQSDWQPQHF.